The source of this T cell receptor beta chain is a study of shared clonotypes between healthy human individuals. Naivety among CD8 cells was defined by CD45RO negativity and positive CCR7 selection, thereby excluding terminally differentiated effector memory CD45RA+ cells. It was at deep level that the assay was run. Each subset's genomic DNA was shared equally among a number of immunoSEQ plates. The data were produced by immunoSEQ multiplex PCR, yet TCRdb's version contains in-frame clones alone and is incomplete. The data hold about 2 million clones, with 85% to 95% observed a single time. CDR3 length: 15 amino acids. Per germline, CDR1 SEHNR and CDR2 FQNEAQ (reference sequence). The J segment lost 0 bases and the V segment lost 4 bases, leaving 4 bases of the junction unmatched.

The chain employs TRBV7-9 and TRBJ1-2, with 8 positions matching TRBD1. This clonotype originated in a young man in good health. The sequenced material came from naive CD8+ T cells sorted from blood. The CDR3 here is CASSWGTGANYGYTF. The CDR3 DNA reads TGTGCCAGCAGCTGGGGGACAGGCGCTAACTATGGCTACACCTTC.